The rows below give T cell receptor beta chains drawn from one sample of a study of OX40 agonist ivuxolimab in advanced cancers. The repertoire was sequenced with immunoSEQ multiplex PCR; TCRdb's copy has only in-frame clones and lacks some. Among about 94,000 clones listed, around 86% were seen once. This specimen consisted of CD4+ or CD8+ T cells sorted from blood, obtained in a trial of the OX40 agonist ivuxolimab. Receptors originate from an adult with an advanced solid tumor such as melanoma, head and neck, liver or kidney cancer. CDR3s include the opening cysteine and the closing phenylalanine or tryptophan. A D gene is named only where the DNA matches it firmly. The size field is filled for only some rows; it gives once, few, many or a size class.

>TRBV7-2|TRBJ2-6|.|.
TGTGCCAGCAGAAGAAGATCAGGAACTGGGGCCAACGTCCTGACTTTC
CASRRRSGTGANVLTF
>TRBV13|TRBJ1-6|.|.
TGTGCCAGCAGCTTCATTACCGGGACACTTTATAATTCACCCCTCCACTTT
CASSFITGTLYNSPLHF
>TRBV5-1|TRBJ2-3|once|.
TGCGCCAGCAGCTTTGGGACAGATACGCAGTATTTT
CASSFGTDTQYF
>TRBV9|TRBJ1-2|.|TRBD1
TGTGCCAGCAGCGTGGGGACAGGGGCCATGAATTCGATGGATGGCTACACCTTC
CASSVGTGAMNSMDGYTF
>TRBV29-1|TRBJ2-3|.|TRBD1
TGCAGCGTTGAACCCGACAGGGTTTCGCAGTATTTT
CSVEPDRVSQYF
>TRBV15|TRBJ1-5|.|.
TGTGCCACCAGGAGCTCAGGGTTGAGCAATCAGCCCCAGCATTTT
CATRSSGLSNQPQHF
>TRBV9|TRBJ1-2|.|.
TGTGCCAGCAGCGTAGAGGCAGCGGCCCGCTATGGCTACACCTTC
CASSVEAAARYGYTF
>TRBV5-4|TRBJ1-6|.|.
TGTGCCAGCAGCTTGGAGAGGGGTTCCAATTCACCCCTCCACTTT
CASSLERGSNSPLHF
>TRBV30|TRBJ1-5|many|.
TGTGCCTGGAGTGGGGTTGGGACCCGGGGGAATCAGCCCCAGCATTTT
CAWSGVGTRGNQPQHF
>TRBV27|TRBJ1-5|.|TRBD1
TGTGCCAGCAGGAGGACAGGACAGAATCAGCCCCAGCATTTT
CASRRTGQNQPQHF
>TRBV19|TRBJ1-2|.|TRBD1
TGTGCCAGTAGTCCTGGACAGGGGGCTAGGATTTACTATGGCTACACCTTC
CASSPGQGARIYYGYTF
>TRBV5-1|TRBJ2-3|.|.
TGCGCCAGCAGCTTGGAGGGCCAGCGGGCAGATACGCAGTATTTT
CASSLEGQRADTQYF
>TRBV9|TRBJ2-3|.|.
TGTGCCAGCAGCCCCCGAAAAGGGATGAACACAGATACGCAGTATTTT
CASSPRKGMNTDTQYF
>TRBV7-2|TRBJ1-2|.|TRBD1
TGTGCCAGCAGTGGCACAGGGGGCTGGGGCTACACCTTC
CASSGTGGWGYTF
>TRBV5-6|TRBJ1-6|.|TRBD1
TGTGCCAGCAGCTTATACAGGGGTCCCTCCTATAATTCACCCCTCCACTTT
CASSLYRGPSYNSPLHF
>TRBV18|TRBJ1-1|.|.
TGTGCCAGCTCACTAAGGGACACTGAAGCTTTCTTT
CASSLRDTEAFF
>TRBV9|TRBJ1-2|.|TRBD1
TGTGCCAGCAGCGTAGCTAACAGGGGGCAAGGTGGCTACACCTTC
CASSVANRGQGGYTF
>TRBV5-4|TRBJ2-7|.|TRBD2
TGTGCCGGCCGGACTAGCGGGGGGGCTTCCTACGAGCAGTACTTC
CAGRTSGGASYEQYF
>TRBV7-8|TRBJ1-2|.|.
TGTGCCAGCAGCTTAGGGGGCAGGGCCTATGGCTACACCTTC
CASSLGGRAYGYTF
>TRBV10-3|TRBJ2-7|few|.
TGTGCCATCAGTGATAGTTACGCGGGGGCAAGGGAGCAGTACTTC
CAISDSYAGAREQYF
>TRBV2|TRBJ1-1|.|.
TGTGCCAGCAGTTTACAGGGAAAAAACACTGAAGCTTTCTTT
CASSLQGKNTEAFF
>TRBV18|TRBJ1-1|.|.
TGTGCCAGCTCACCCGCCCAAAGGAACACTGAAGCTTTCTTT
CASSPAQRNTEAFF
>TRBV9|TRBJ2-2|.|.
TGTGCCAGCACAGCCAGGGAAGCGCTCACCGGGGAGCTGTTTTTT
CASTAREALTGELFF
>TRBV5-4|TRBJ2-3|once|.
TGTGCCAGCAACCCCGGGGGGCTGTCGGGCACAGATACGCAGTATTTT
CASNPGGLSGTDTQYF
>TRBV6-5|TRBJ1-1|.|.
TGTGCCAGCAGCAACAGGGAGTCTGAAGCTTTCTTT
CASSNRESEAFF
>TRBV29-1|TRBJ2-7|.|.
TGCAGCGTTGTGGGTGACAGCTCCTACGAGCAGTACTTC
CSVVGDSSYEQYF